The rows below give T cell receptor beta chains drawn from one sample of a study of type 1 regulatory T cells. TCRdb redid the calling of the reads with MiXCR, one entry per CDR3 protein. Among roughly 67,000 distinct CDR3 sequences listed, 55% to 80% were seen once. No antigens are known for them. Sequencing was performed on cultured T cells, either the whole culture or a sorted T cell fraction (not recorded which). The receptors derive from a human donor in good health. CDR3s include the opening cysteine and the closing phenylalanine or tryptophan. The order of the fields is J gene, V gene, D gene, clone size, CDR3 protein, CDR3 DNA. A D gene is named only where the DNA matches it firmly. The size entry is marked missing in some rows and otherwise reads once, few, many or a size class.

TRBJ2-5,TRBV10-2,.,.,CASSESRETQYF,TGCGCCAGCAGTGAGTCGAGGGAGACCCAGTACTTC
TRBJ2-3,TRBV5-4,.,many,CASSFADTQYF,TGTGCCAGCAGTTTCGCGGATACGCAGTATTTT
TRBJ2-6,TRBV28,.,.,CASSSNPFSGANVLTF,TGTGCCAGCAGTTCCAACCCTTTCTCTGGGGCCAACGTCCTGACTTTC
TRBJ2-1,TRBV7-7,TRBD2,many,CASSPGLAGGGDEQFF,TGTGCCAGCAGCCCGGGACTAGCGGGAGGAGGGGATGAGCAGTTCTTC
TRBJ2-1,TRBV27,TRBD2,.,CASRYTSGIHNEQFF,TGTGCCAGCAGATACACTAGCGGGATCCACAATGAGCAGTTCTTC
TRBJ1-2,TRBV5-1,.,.,CASSSQTGTYGYTF,TGCGCCAGCAGCTCCCAGACAGGCACCTATGGCTACACCTTC
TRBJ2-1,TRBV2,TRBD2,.,CASILPGTSGNNEQFF,TGTGCTAGCATATTGCCCGGGACTAGCGGCAACAATGAGCAGTTCTTC
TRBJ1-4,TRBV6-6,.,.,CASSYSVGGRYEKLFF,TGTGCCAGCAGTTACTCGGTTGGGGGGCGGTATGAAAAACTGTTTTTT
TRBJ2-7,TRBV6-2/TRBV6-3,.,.,CASSRTEDGSRRGYEQYF,TGTGCCAGCAGCCGAACCGAGGACGGATCCCGTCGGGGCTACGAGCAGTACTTC
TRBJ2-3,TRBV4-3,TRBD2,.,CASSQSRLAGGPRDTQYF,TGCGCCAGCAGCCAATCTCGACTAGCGGGAGGGCCTAGAGATACGCAGTATTTT
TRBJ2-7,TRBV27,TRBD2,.,CASSSGTTHSEQYF,TGTGCCAGCAGTTCCGGGACTACCCACTCAGAGCAGTACTTC
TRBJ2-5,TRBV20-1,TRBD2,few,CSASGTSEVETQYF,TGCAGTGCTAGCGGGACTAGCGAGGTAGAGACCCAGTACTTC
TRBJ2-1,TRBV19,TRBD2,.,CASSWREDEQFF,TGTGCCAGTAGTTGGCGGGAGGATGAGCAGTTCTTC
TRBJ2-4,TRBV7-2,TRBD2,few,CASSFSHGTSGRGIQYF,TGTGCCAGCAGCTTCTCACATGGGACTAGCGGGAGGGGTATTCAGTACTTC
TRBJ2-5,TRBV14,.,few,CASSQDSRVWATQYF,TGTGCCAGCAGCCAAGATTCGCGGGTCTGGGCGACCCAGTACTTC
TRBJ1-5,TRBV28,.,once,CASSFLTSSNQPQHF,TGTGCCAGCAGTTTTTTGACTTCTAGCAATCAGCCCCAGCATTTT
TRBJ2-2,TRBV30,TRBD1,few,CASSGTGRLSGELFF,TGTGCCAGCAGCGGGACAGGGAGGTTGTCCGGGGAGCTGTTTTTT
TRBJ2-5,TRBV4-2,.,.,CASSQELTEQETQYF,TGTGCCAGCAGCCAAGAACTCACAGAGCAAGAGACCCAGTACTTC
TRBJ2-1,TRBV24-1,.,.,CATSDPGLGSYNEQFF,TGTGCCACCAGTGATCCGGGACTGGGGTCCTACAATGAGCAGTTCTTC
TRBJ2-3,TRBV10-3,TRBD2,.,CAISESRTSGTDTQYF,TGTGCCATCAGTGAGTCTCGGACTAGCGGCACAGATACGCAGTATTTT
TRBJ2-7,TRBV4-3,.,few,CASSQDSGSYEQYF,TGCGCCAGCAGCCAAGATAGCGGCTCCTACGAGCAGTACTTC
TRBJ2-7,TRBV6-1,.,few,CASSTGISEYF,TGTGCCAGCAGTACCGGGATTTCGGAGTACTTC
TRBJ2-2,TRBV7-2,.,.,CASSLRALGELFF,TGTGCCAGCAGCTTGAGGGCCCTGGGGGAGCTGTTTTTT
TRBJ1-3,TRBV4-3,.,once,CASSQGLDGNTIYF,TGCGCCAGCAGCCAAGGCCTTGATGGAAACACCATATATTTT
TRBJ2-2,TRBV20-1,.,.,CSARQGYTGGLFF,TGCAGTGCTAGACAGGGCTACACCGGGGGGCTGTTTTTT
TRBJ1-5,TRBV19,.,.,CASSRDAGGNQPQHF,TGTGCCAGTAGCCGGGACGCTGGGGGCAATCAGCCCCAGCATTTT
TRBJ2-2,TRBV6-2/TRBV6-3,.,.,CASSYPSGPGELFF,TGTGCCAGCAGTTACCCGTCGGGCCCCGGGGAGCTGTTTTTT
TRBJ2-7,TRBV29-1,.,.,CSVEIRTGRREQYF,TGCAGCGTTGAAATTCGGACCGGACGGCGCGAGCAGTACTTC
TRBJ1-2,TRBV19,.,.,CASSPSGTQTRYGYTF,TGTGCCAGTAGTCCCTCCGGGACTCAAACGCGGTATGGCTACACCTTC
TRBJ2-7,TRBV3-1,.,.,CASSRPLGGQYF,TGTGCCAGCAGCCGGCCCCTCGGAGGGCAGTACTTC
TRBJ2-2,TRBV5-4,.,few,CASSRRTGELFF,TGTGCCAGCAGCCGACGCACCGGGGAGCTGTTTTTT
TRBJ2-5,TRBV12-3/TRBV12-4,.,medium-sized,CASRYSGQETQYF,TGTGCCAGCAGGTATTCGGGGCAAGAGACCCAGTACTTC
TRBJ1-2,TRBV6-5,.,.,CAAAGGYGYTF,TGTGCCGCCGCTGGGGGTTATGGCTACACCTTC
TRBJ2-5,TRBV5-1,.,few,CASSLAATVVQETQYF,TGCGCCAGCAGCTTGGCCGCGACAGTGGTCCAAGAGACCCAGTACTTC
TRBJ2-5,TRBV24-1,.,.,CATRGSKETQYF,TGTGCCACCAGGGGGTCAAAAGAGACCCAGTACTTC
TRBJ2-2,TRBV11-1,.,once,CASSLRRANTGELFF,TGTGCCAGCAGCTTAAGGCGGGCGAACACCGGGGAGCTGTTTTTT
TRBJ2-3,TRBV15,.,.,CATKGFTSFDLDTQYF,TGTGCCACCAAGGGATTCACTAGTTTCGATCTAGATACGCAGTATTTT
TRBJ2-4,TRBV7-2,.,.,CASSFSGQGRAKNIQYF,TGTGCCAGCAGCTTTAGCGGGCAGGGGAGAGCCAAAAACATTCAGTACTTC
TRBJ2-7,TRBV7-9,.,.,CASSLEGGPYEQYF,TGTGCCAGCAGCTTAGAAGGAGGGCCCTACGAGCAGTACTTC
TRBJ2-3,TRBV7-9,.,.,CASSRQKGDTQYF,TGTGCCAGCAGCCGACAAAAGGGAGATACGCAGTATTTT
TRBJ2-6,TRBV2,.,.,CASTGQISGANVLTF,TGTGCCAGCACGGGACAAATCTCTGGGGCCAACGTCCTGACTTTC
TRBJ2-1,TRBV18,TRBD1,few,CASSPARTGGYNEQFF,TGTGCCAGCTCACCGGCACGGACAGGGGGCTACAATGAGCAGTTCTTC